The entry that follows covers one TCR beta chain sequence. Antigen: not known. CDR3 length: 13 residues. V was shortened by 7 bases and J by 5 bases, with 14 bases between the two germline ends. Germline CDR1 LGHNT, CDR2 FRNRAP. The data derive from a study of shared clonotypes between healthy human individuals. Clones were sequenced by immunoSEQ multiplex PCR, and TCRdb holds only the in-frame ones, with some missing. The sample consists of fewer than 1.8 million clones, 98% of them appearing once. Broader study findings: Across a handful of donors, naive CD4 shared roughly 5.2%, naive CD8 under 4%, memory CD4 about 2.5%, memory CD8 more than 0.35%.

The TCR originated in a man aged 25-40 years in good health. The sequenced sample consisted of naive CD4+ T cells sorted from blood. Sample subset: CD45RA+ positively selected. The chain is built from TRBV12-5 and TRBJ2-5, with a weak D call TRBD1 (5 bases). In nucleotides, the CDR3 is TGTGCTAGTGCCCTTTCCAGGGATGAGACCCAGTACTTC. This sequence encodes CASALSRDETQYF.